This TCR beta chain came from a study of control samples from healthy donors and cancer patients. The CDR3 consists of 19 residues. V lost 0 bases to trimming and J lost 0 bases; unmatched junction nucleotides: 7. Per the germline V gene, CDR1 is KGHSH and CDR2 is LQKENI. The repertoire was sequenced with immunoSEQ multiplex PCR; TCRdb's copy has only in-frame clones and lacks some. This table holds some 120,000 clones, about 83% found once. This chain joins TRBV18 and TRBJ2-6; 8 bases are shared with TRBD2. The source material was blood. This clonotype originated in a man younger than 40 in good health. CDR3 coding DNA: TGTGCCAGCTCACCACCGACGGGGGGGGTGATCTCTGGGGCCAACGTCCTGACTTTC. This codes for CASSPPTGGVISGANVLTF.